This T cell receptor (beta chain) was recovered during a study of cytomegalovirus exposure and HLA in healthy donors. As to this clone: The antigen is unknown.

The PCR made use of 60 Vbeta and 13 Jbeta primers. The data were produced by immunoSEQ multiplex PCR, yet TCRdb's version contains in-frame clones alone and is incomplete. The ten top clones account for 3.5%, within a sample of approximately 100,000 clones. Study-wide results and caveats: Reported performance of the classifier showed diagnosis of cytomegalovirus status with high specificity and sensitivity. According to a later analysis, most TCR beta chains associated with CMV appeared HLA-restricted.

This CDR3 comprises 13 residues. Germline V gives CDR1 SQVTM, CDR2 ANQGSEA. V was pared by 4 bases and J by 0 bases, with 9 bases between. The specimen was PBMCs. V and J are TRBV29-1 and TRBJ1-1; weak D call: TRBD1 (6 bases). This receptor was identified in a man aged 40-50 years in good health and CMV-seronegative. The CDR3 nucleotides are TGCAGCGTTGGGGGGCGGGTGAACACTGAAGCTTTCTTT. Translating it yields CSVGGRVNTEAFF.